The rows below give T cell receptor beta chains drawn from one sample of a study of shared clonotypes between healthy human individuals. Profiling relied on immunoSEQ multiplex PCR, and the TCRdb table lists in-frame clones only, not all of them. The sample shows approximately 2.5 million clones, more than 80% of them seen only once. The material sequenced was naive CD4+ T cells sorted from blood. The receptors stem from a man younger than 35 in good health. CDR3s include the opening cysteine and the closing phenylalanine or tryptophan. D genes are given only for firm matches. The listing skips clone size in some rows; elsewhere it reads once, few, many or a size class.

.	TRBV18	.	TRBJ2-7	TGTGCCAGCTCACCAGGGGCAGGGGTTGGCGAGCAGTACTTC	CASSPGAGVGEQYF
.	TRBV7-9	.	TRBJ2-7	TGTGCCAGCAGCTTAGGTCCGGGGAGCTACGAGCAGTACTTC	CASSLGPGSYEQYF
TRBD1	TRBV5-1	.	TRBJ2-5	TGCGCCAGCAGCTTTGGGGACAGGCGTACGGAGACCCAGTACTTC	CASSFGDRRTETQYF
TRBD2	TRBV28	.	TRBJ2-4	TGTGCCAGCAGTTTGCCGGGACTAGCGGAGGGGCTAGCCAAAAACATTCAGTACTTC	CASSLPGLAEGLAKNIQYF
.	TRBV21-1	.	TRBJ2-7	TGTGCCAGCAGCAAACCAGGGGACGCCTACGAGCAGTACTTC	CASSKPGDAYEQYF
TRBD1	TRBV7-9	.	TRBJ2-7	TGTGCCAGCAGCGCAGGGGGCAGACTTTACGAGCAGTACTTC	CASSAGGRLYEQYF
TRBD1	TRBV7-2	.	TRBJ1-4	TGTGCCAGCAGCTTAGAAGCCGGGACAGGGGCTAAAAAACTGTTTTTT	CASSLEAGTGAKKLFF
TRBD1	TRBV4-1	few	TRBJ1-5	TGCGCCAGCAGCCGATTGACAGGGAGATCCAATCAGCCCCAGCATTTT	CASSRLTGRSNQPQHF
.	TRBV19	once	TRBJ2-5	TGTGCCAGTAGTATGAGGGGGTCGGAGACCCAGTACTTC	CASSMRGSETQYF
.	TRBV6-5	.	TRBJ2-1	TGTGCCAGCAGACAGAGCGGACCGCGTGGGGATGAGCAGTTCTTC	CASRQSGPRGDEQFF
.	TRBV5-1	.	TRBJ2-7	TGCGCCAGCAGCTGGGAAAAGGGGGAGCAGTACTTC	CASSWEKGEQYF
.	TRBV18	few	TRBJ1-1	TGTGCCAGCTCACCAAACTGGAACACTGAAGCTTTCTTT	CASSPNWNTEAFF
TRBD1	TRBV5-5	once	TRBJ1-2	TGTGCCAGCAGCTTGTTGGGACAGGGGAACTATGGCTACACCTTC	CASSLLGQGNYGYTF
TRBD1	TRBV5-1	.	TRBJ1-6	TGCGCCAGCAGCGGGGGGACAGGGGGAAATTCACCCCTCCACTTT	CASSGGTGGNSPLHF
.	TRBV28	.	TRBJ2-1	TGTGCCAGCAGTTTTTCTGGGCCAACAAACAATGAGCAGTTCTTC	CASSFSGPTNNEQFF
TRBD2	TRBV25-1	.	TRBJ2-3	TGTGCCAGCAGTGCCGGACTAGCGGCTAGCACAGATACGCAGTATTTT	CASSAGLAASTDTQYF
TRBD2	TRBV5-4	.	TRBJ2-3	TGTGCCAGCAGCGGACTAGGAGGCACAGATACGCAGTATTTT	CASSGLGGTDTQYF